This T cell receptor beta chain originates from a study of blood T cell repertoires in COVID-19. About the research overall: COVID-19 samples, acute and convalescent, were from the United States, Italy and Spain. Sample material is recorded as cDNA or gDNA derived from T cells, B-cell-depleted T cells, or PBMCs.

Method: immunoSEQ multiplex PCR; TCRdb's copy keeps in-frame clones and lacks some. Among about 340,000 clones listed, around 86% were seen once. This clone occurred a few times. This CDR3 contains 13 residues. The V end was cut by 6 bases, the J end by 11 bases, with 17 bases between. Germline values: CDR1 SNHLY, CDR2 FYNNEI. This rearrangement joins TRBV2 to TRBJ1-5; maybe TRBD1 (5 bases). Sequenced: peripheral blood. This TCR came from a woman between 50 and 59 years old with COVID-19, enrolled during active disease. The CDR3 loop reads CASRGTARESQHF. CDR3 bases: TGTGCCAGCAGGGGGACGGCCCGGGAGTCCCAGCATTTT.